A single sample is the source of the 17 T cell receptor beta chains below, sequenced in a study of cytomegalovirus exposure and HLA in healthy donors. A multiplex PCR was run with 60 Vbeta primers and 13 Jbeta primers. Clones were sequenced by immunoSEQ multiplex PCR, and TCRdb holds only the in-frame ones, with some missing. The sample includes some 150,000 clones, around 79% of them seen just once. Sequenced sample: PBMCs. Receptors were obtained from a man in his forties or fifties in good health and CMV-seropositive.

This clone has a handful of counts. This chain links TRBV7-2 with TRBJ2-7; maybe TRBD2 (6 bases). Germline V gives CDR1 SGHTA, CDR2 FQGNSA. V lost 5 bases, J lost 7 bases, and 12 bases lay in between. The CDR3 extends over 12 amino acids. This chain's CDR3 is CASSLLGGEQYF. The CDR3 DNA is TGTGCCAGCAGCCTGTTGGGGGGAGAGCAGTACTTC.

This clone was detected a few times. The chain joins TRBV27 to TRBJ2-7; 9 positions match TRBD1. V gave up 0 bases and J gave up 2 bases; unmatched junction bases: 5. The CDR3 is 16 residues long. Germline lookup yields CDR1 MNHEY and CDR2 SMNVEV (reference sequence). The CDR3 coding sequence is TGTGCCAGCAGTTTATCCCTGGGACAGGGACCCTACGAGCAGTACTTC. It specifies CASSLSLGQGPYEQYF.

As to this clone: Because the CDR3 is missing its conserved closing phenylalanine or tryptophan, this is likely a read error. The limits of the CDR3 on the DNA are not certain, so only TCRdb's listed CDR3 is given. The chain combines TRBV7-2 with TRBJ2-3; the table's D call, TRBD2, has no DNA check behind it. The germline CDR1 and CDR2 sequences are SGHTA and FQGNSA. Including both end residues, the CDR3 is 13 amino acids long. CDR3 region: CASSRPMREVYGI.

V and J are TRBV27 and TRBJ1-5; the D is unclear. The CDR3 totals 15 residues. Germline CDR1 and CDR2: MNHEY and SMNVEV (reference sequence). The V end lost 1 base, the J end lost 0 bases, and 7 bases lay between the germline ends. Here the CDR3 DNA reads TGTGCCAGCAGTTTATTGGAGGGTAGCAATCAGCCCCAGCATTTT. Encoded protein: CASSLLEGSNQPQHF.

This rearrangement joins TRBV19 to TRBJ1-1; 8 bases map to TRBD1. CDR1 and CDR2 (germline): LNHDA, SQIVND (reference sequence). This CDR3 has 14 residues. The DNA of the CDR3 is TGTACGTCCCAGGGGGCCCCACCCTACACTGAAGCTTTCTTT. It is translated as CTSQGAPPYTEAFF.

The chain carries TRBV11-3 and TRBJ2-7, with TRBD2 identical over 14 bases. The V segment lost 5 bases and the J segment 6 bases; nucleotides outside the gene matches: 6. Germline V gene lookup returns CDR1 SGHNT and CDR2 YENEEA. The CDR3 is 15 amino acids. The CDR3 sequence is CASSGVGLAGAEQYF. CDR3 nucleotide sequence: TGTGCCAGCAGCGGTGTGGGACTAGCGGGAGCCGAGCAGTACTTC. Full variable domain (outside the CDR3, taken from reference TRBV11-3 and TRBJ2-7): EAGVVQSPRYKIIEKKQPVAFWCNPISGHNTLYWYLQNLGQGPELLIRYENEEAVDDSQLPKDRFSAERLKGVDSTLKIQPAELGDSAVYLCASSGVGLAGAEQYFGPGTRLTVT.

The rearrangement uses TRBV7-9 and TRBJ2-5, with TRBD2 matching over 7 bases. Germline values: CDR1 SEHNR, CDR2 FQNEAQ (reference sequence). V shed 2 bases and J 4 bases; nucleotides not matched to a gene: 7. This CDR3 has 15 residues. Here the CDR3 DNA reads TGTGCCAGCAGCTTACATGCGGGGGTTGGAGAGACCCAGTACTTC. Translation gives CASSLHAGVGETQYF.

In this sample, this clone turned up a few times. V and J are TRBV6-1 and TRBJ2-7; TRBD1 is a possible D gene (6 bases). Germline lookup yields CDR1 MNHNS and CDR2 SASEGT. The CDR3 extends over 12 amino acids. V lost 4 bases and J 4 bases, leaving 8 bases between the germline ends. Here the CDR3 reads CASSATGYEQYF. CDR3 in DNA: TGTGCCAGCAGTGCCACAGGGTACGAGCAGTACTTC.

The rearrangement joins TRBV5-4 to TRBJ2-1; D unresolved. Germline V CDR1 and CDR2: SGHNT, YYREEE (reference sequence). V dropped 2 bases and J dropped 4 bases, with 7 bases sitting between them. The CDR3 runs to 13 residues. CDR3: CASSLSYYNEQFF. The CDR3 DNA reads TGTGCCAGCAGCTTATCTTATTACAATGAGCAGTTCTTC.

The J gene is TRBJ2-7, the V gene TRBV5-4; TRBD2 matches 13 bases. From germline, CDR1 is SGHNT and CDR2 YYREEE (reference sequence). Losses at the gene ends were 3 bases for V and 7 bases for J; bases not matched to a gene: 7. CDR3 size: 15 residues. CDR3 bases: TGTGCCAGCAGCTGGAGGACTAGCGGGAGTGGAGAGCAGTACTTC. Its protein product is CASSWRTSGSGEQYF.

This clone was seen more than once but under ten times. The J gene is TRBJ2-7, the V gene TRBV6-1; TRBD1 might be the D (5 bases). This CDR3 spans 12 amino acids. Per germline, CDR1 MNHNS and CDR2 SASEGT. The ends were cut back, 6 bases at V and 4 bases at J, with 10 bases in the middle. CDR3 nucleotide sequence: TGTGCCAGCAGGGAGACAGTTTACGAGCAGTACTTC. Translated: CASRETVYEQYF.

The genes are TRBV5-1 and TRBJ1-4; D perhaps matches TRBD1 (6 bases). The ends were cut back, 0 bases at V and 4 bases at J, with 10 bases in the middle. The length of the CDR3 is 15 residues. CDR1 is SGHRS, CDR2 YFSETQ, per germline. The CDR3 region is CASSLGDTLNEKLFF. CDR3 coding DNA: TGCGCCAGCAGCTTGGGGGACACTCTTAATGAAAAACTGTTTTTT.

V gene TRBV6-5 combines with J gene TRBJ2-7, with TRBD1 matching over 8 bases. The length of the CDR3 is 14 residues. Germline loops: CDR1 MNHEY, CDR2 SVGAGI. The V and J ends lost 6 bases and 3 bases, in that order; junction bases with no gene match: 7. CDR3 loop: CASSGPDRVYEQYF. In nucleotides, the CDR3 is TGTGCCAGCAGCGGCCCGGACAGGGTCTACGAGCAGTACTTC.

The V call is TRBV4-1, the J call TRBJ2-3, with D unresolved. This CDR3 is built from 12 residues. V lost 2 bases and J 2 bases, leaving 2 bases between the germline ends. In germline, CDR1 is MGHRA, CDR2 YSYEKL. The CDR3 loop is CASSQHTDTQYF. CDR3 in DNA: TGCGCCAGCAGCCAACACACAGATACGCAGTATTTT.

The CDR3 region has the DNA TGTGCCAGCATTTGGGGCCAGGACACTGATCAGCAGTACTTC. It is translated as CASIWGQDTDQQYF. The chain has TRBV28 and TRBJ2-7, with a tentative D call TRBD1 (5 bases). V was clipped by 7 bases and J by 8 bases, with 21 bases between them. The CDR3 has 14 amino acids. From germline, CDR1 is MDHEN and CDR2 SYDVKM.

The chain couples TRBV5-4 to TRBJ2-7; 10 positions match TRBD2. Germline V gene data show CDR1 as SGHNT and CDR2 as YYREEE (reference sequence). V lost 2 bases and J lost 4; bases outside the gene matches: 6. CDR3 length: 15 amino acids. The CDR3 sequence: CASSLAGGPSYEQYF. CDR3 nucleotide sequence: TGTGCCAGCAGCTTAGCGGGAGGGCCTTCTTACGAGCAGTACTTC.

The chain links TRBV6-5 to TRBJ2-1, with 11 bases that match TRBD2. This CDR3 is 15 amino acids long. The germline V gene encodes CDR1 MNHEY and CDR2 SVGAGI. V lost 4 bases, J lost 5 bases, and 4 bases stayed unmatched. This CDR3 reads CASSSLAGGNNEQFF. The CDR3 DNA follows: TGTGCCAGCAGTTCCCTAGCGGGAGGTAACAATGAGCAGTTCTTC.